This record covers a single T cell receptor beta chain. Antigen specificity is unknown. Measured with immunoSEQ multiplex PCR; TCRdb has only the in-frame clones, and not every one. This sample has about 91,000 clones; 70% to 85% occur once, and the top ten carry roughly 6%. CDR1 is SEHNR and CDR2 is FQNEAQ in the germline V gene (reference sequence). V lost 5 bases and J lost 7; bases outside the gene matches: 8. The length of the CDR3 is 14 residues. The data were taken from a study of radiation and T cells in renal cell carcinoma. Study-wide context: Nephrectomy followed 15 Gy stereotactic body radiation by 4 weeks. Study findings and constraints: Baseline intratumoral clonotype presence is unknown without pretreatment biopsies. In blood, top tumor clones expanded by 2 weeks, shrinking by 4.

The time point here: baseline pretreatment blood. The treatment here: 15 Gy SBRT to primary tumor, nephrectomy 4 weeks later. Blood was sampled at baseline, 2 weeks and 4 weeks after SBRT. This chain connects TRBV7-9 to TRBJ1-2; 9 nucleotides agree with TRBD1. The receptor was isolated from a man in his 60s with renal cell carcinoma. Sequenced here: blood, sampled from a patient whose treatment included radiotherapy and nephrectomy. CDR3 in amino acids: CASSDTGGGGGYTF. The CDR3, as DNA: TGTGCCAGCAGCGATACAGGGGGCGGAGGTGGCTACACCTTC.